This T cell receptor (beta chain) was captured in a study of technical replicates of blood from a handful of donors. This table comes from immunoSEQ multiplex PCR, and its TCRdb copy is limited to in-frame clones, with some not included. The sample has some 54,000 clones; around 93% are singletons. CDR3 length: 17 residues. J was trimmed by 0 bases and V by 1 base; bases with no gene match: 6. Germline V gene lookup returns CDR1 LGHNA and CDR2 YNFKEQ. The receptor was isolated from a human donor in good health. Some clones in this sample may be carry-over from other donors' samples. Sequenced sample: PBMCs. The rearrangement uses TRBV4-2 and TRBJ2-1, with TRBD2 matching 7 bases. The CDR3 nucleotides read TGTGCCAGCAGCCAAGTAGGGAGGGCGAGCTCCTACAATGAGCAGTTCTTC. The encoded protein is CASSQVGRASSYNEQFF.